A single sample gave rise to the 25 T cell receptor beta chains below, sequenced in a study of CD8 T cells in Susac syndrome. RNA amounts of 0.5 to 1 ug underwent reverse transcription with random hexamers. TCRdb recomputed calls from the immunoSEQ multiplex PCR reads with MiXCR, one row per CDR3 protein. The sample lists fewer than 250,000 distinct CDR3 sequences; about 90% were seen once. Sequenced: CD8+ T cells from PBMCs. Receptors were obtained from a human donor with multiple sclerosis.

J is TRBJ2-3 and V is TRBV6-2 or TRBV6-3; 12 bases are a match to TRBD2. Germline lookup yields CDR1 MNHEY and CDR2 SVGEGT. The CDR3 runs to 17 residues. Trimming cost V 2 bases and J 4 bases; bases outside gene matches: 7. The CDR3 protein is CASSYMGLAGLADTQYF. CDR3 nucleotide sequence: TGTGCCAGCAGTTACATGGGACTAGCGGGTCTGGCAGATACGCAGTATTTT.

The chain carries TRBV19 and TRBJ2-1, with 11 bases that match TRBD2. Germline V lookup: CDR1 LNHDA, CDR2 SQIVND (reference sequence). The junction had 4 bases not matched to a gene; V was cut back by 3 bases and J by 6 bases. This CDR3 is built from 15 residues. The CDR3 nucleotides read TGTGCCAGTAGTATTAGCGGGGGGGCCCTCAATGAGCAGTTCTTC. Protein: CASSISGGALNEQFF.

The rearrangement uses TRBV2 and TRBJ2-5; 9 bases are a match to TRBD1. V lost 2 bases to trimming and J lost 5 bases; unmatched junction nucleotides: 9. Looked up from germline, CDR1 is SNHLY and CDR2 is FYNNEI. There are 16 residues in the CDR3. The CDR3 sequence is CASSEIRDRALETQYF. The CDR3 nucleotides read TGTGCCAGCAGTGAAATCCGGGACAGGGCTTTGGAGACCCAGTACTTC. The full variable domain, rest sourced from reference TRBV2 and TRBJ2-5, is EPEVTQTPSHQVTQMGQEVILRCVPISNHLYFYWYRQILGQKVEFLVSFYNNEISEKSEIFDDQFSVERPDGSNFTLKIRSTKLEDSAMYFCASSEIRDRALETQYFGPGTRLLVL.

This clonotype was observed a few times. The chain combines TRBV9 with TRBJ2-7; a possible D gene is TRBD2 (5 bases). The CDR3 is 13 residues long. Germline V gives CDR1 SGDLS, CDR2 YYNGEE. Deletions cut 2 bases from V and 3 bases from J, with 9 bases between. The chain's CDR3 is CASSVSSGYEQYF. CDR3 DNA sequence: TGTGCCAGCAGCGTTTCAAGCGGCTACGAGCAGTACTTC.

The chain employs TRBV7-6 and TRBJ2-3, with D unclear. Deletions cut 2 bases from V and 4 bases from J, with 4 bases between. Per the germline V gene, CDR1 is SGHVS and CDR2 is FNYEAQ. This CDR3 comprises 12 residues. The CDR3 region is CASSLWSDTQYF. CDR3 bases: TGTGCCAGCAGCTTATGGTCAGATACGCAGTATTTT.

This chain joins TRBV29-1 and TRBJ1-2; the D is unclear. The CDR3 runs 13 residues. The V end lost 2 bases, the J end lost 3 bases, and 10 bases lay between the germline ends. In germline, CDR1 is SQVTM, CDR2 ANQGSEA. DNA of the CDR3: TGCAGCGTTGAACGGGGTATCGACTATGGCTACACCTTC. It translates to CSVERGIDYGYTF.

The rearrangement joins TRBV4-3 to TRBJ2-2, with D possibly matching TRBD1 (6 bases). The ends were cut back, 3 bases at V and 1 base at J, with 6 bases in the middle. This CDR3 region has 14 residues. CDR1 and CDR2 from the germline V gene are LGHNA and YSLEER. As DNA, the CDR3 is TGCGCCAGCAGCCAGGGACAGAACACCGGGGAGCTGTTTTTT. Amino acid sequence: CASSQGQNTGELFF.

The chain employs TRBV13 and TRBJ2-5; no reliable D call. This CDR3 is 14 amino acids long. The V end was cut by 2 bases, the J end by 2 bases, with 9 bases between. Per germline, CDR1 PRHDT and CDR2 FYEKMQ (reference sequence). This CDR3 reads CASSLLGKQETQYF. The CDR3 region has the DNA TGTGCCAGCAGCTTATTGGGGAAGCAAGAGACCCAGTACTTC. Drawing the rest from reference TRBV13 and TRBJ2-5, the complete variable domain is AAGVIQSPRHLIKEKRETATLKCYPIPRHDTVYWYQQGPGQDPQFLISFYEKMQSDKGSIPDRFSAQQFSDYHSELNMSSLELGDSALYFCASSLLGKQETQYFGPGTRLLVL.

The V call is TRBV28, the J call TRBJ2-7, with D perhaps matching TRBD2 (6 bases). There are 13 residues in the CDR3. V shed 4 bases and J shed 3 bases, with 10 bases lying between them. Germline V lookup: CDR1 MDHEN, CDR2 SYDVKM. This CDR3 reads CASSWRDVYEQYF. For the CDR3, the DNA is TGTGCCAGCAGTTGGCGGGACGTCTACGAGCAGTACTTC.

In nucleotides, the CDR3 is TGTGCCACAGCGTTGGGGCCAAGCACAGATACGCAGTATTTT. This gives the protein CATALGPSTDTQYF. This chain uses TRBV6-5 with TRBJ2-3, with a weak D call TRBD1 (5 bases). Trimming removed 10 bases from V and 0 bases from J, with 14 bases in between. CDR3 length: 14 residues. Germline-derived CDR1 and CDR2 are MNHEY and SVGAGI.

The rearrangement uses TRBV12-3 or TRBV12-4 and TRBJ2-6, with D hard to call. CDR3 length: 17 residues. Trimming left V 2 bases short and J 0 bases short, with 11 bases between. CDR3 coding DNA: TGTGCCAGCAGTTTATCGAGACGGCACTCTGGGGCCAACGTCCTGACTTTC. This codes for CASSLSRRHSGANVLTF.

The genes are TRBV24-1 and TRBJ2-5; no definite D call. Germline assignment: CDR1 KGHDR and CDR2 SFDVKD. V was clipped by 4 bases and J by 5 bases, with 10 bases between them. This CDR3 is 13 amino acids long. Here the CDR3 DNA reads TGTGCCACCAGTGACCGCCTAATCGAGACCCAGTACTTC. Residues: CATSDRLIETQYF.

V and J are TRBV11-2 and TRBJ2-2; the match to TRBD1 covers 8 bases. The CDR3 runs to 15 residues. Germline V CDR1 and CDR2: SGHAT, FQNNGV. V was clipped by 1 base and J by 7 bases; unmatched bases: 5. In nucleotides, the CDR3 is TGTGCCAGCAGCTTAGGGACAGGGAGTGTCGGGGAGCTGTTTTTT. Translated: CASSLGTGSVGELFF.

The chain combines TRBV24-1 with TRBJ2-1; D possibly corresponds to TRBD1 (5 bases). Germline assignment: CDR1 KGHDR and CDR2 SFDVKD. The ends were cut back, 7 bases at V and 6 bases at J, with 12 bases in the middle. The CDR3 runs to 13 residues. CDR3 nucleotide sequence: TGTGCCACCAGCGCAGGGTTGGTCAATGAGCAGTTCTTC. Its protein product is CATSAGLVNEQFF.

The CDR3 region has the DNA TGTGCCACCAGTGATTATGGAGGGGCCCTTTTTAACTATGGCTACACCTTC. Protein: CATSDYGGALFNYGYTF. This chain uses TRBV24-1 with TRBJ1-2; a weak D match, TRBD1 (5 bases). Germline CDR1 is KGHDR and CDR2 is SFDVKD. Trimming left V 2 bases short and J 1 base short, with 16 bases between. The CDR3 runs to 17 residues.

This chain joins TRBV9 and TRBJ1-1, with 9 bases matching TRBD1. The CDR3 extends over 15 amino acids. The germline V gene has CDR1 SGDLS and CDR2 YYNGEE. V lost 4 bases, J lost 4 bases, and 8 bases stayed unmatched. CDR3 DNA sequence: TGTGCCAGCAGCCCCCCGGGACAGGGTCGCACTGAAGCTTTCTTT. Protein sequence: CASSPPGQGRTEAFF.

In this sample, this clonotype turned up a few times. This sequence joins TRBV9 and TRBJ1-2, with 10 bases aligning to TRBD1. CDR3 length: 12 residues. The J segment lost 7 bases and the V segment lost 8 bases, leaving 5 bases of the junction unmatched. Germline CDR1 and CDR2: SGDLS and YYNGEE. The CDR3 coding sequence is TGTGCCAGTTCGGGGACAGGGGTTGGCTACACCTTC. Translation: CASSGTGVGYTF.

V is TRBV6-5 and J is TRBJ2-1, with TRBD2 identical over 15 bases. The CDR3 is 14 amino acids. CDR1 is MNHEY and CDR2 is SVGAGI in the germline V gene. V gave up 6 bases and J gave up 14 bases; unmatched junction bases: 8. The CDR3 DNA follows: TGTGCCAGCAGCGACGGGACTAGCGGGGGGCGCGAGTTCTTC. Its translation is CASSDGTSGGREFF.

This clonotype was recorded once. The J gene is TRBJ2-1, the V gene TRBV7-9, with D possibly being TRBD2 (6 bases). The germline V gene has CDR1 SEHNR and CDR2 FQNEAQ (reference sequence). Trimming cost V 5 bases and J 5 bases, with 22 bases left between them. This CDR3 comprises 17 residues. This CDR3 is CASSRLVLMQVDNEQFF. The CDR3 DNA reads TGTGCCAGCAGCCGACTAGTCTTGATGCAGGTCGACAATGAGCAGTTCTTC. The full variable domain, rest sourced from reference TRBV7-9 and TRBJ2-1, is DTGVSQNPRHKITKRGQNVTFRCDPISEHNRLYWYRQTLGQGPEFLTYFQNEAQLEKSRLLSDRFSAERPKGSFSTLEIQRTEQGDSAMYLCASSRLVLMQVDNEQFFGPGTRLTVL.

The chain recombines TRBV29-1 with TRBJ1-2; 10 positions match TRBD1. Germline CDR1 is SQVTM and CDR2 is ANQGSEA. V gave up 4 bases and J gave up 4 bases; unmatched junction bases: 3. This CDR3 region has 13 residues. As DNA, the CDR3 is TGCAGCGTTGTAGGACAGGGGGGCTATGGCTACACCTTC. Residues: CSVVGQGGYGYTF.

The V and J genes are TRBV20-1 and TRBJ2-7; TRBD1 matches at 9 bases. CDR1 is DFQATT, CDR2 SNEGSKA, per germline (reference sequence). V dropped 7 bases and J dropped 0; count of bases not matched to a gene: 10. The CDR3 covers 15 residues. CDR3 sequence: CSGGTGYGLSYEQYF. The CDR3 coding sequence is TGCAGTGGTGGGACAGGGTATGGACTCTCCTACGAGCAGTACTTC.

V and J are TRBV19 and TRBJ1-1; 8 nucleotides line up with TRBD1. The CDR3 extends over 15 amino acids. The junction had 11 bases not matched to a gene; V was cut back by 5 bases and J by 6 bases. Germline V gene lookup returns CDR1 LNHDA and CDR2 SQIVND (reference sequence). The CDR3 is CASSWWQGASAEAFF. In DNA form, the CDR3 reads TGTGCCAGTAGTTGGTGGCAGGGGGCGTCTGCTGAAGCTTTCTTT.

Only one count was recorded for this clonotype. CDR3 loop: CASRYREGRLTDTQYF. The CDR3 DNA is TGTGCCAGCAGATACAGGGAGGGTAGACTCACAGATACGCAGTATTTT. V gene TRBV11-2 combines with J gene TRBJ2-3, with D perhaps matching TRBD2 (7 bases). CDR3 length equals 16 residues. Trimming shortened V by 6 bases and J by 2 bases, and 18 bases separated the two germline ends. The V gene's germline CDR1 is SGHAT and CDR2 FQNNGV.

The chain uses TRBV25-1 and TRBJ2-7; D unresolved. This CDR3 contains 12 residues. Per the germline V gene, CDR1 is MGHDK and CDR2 is SYGVNS. Trimming took off 1 base at V and 2 bases at J, with 3 bases between the two ends. The CDR3: CASSESAYEQYF. The CDR3 DNA follows: TGTGCCAGCAGTGAATCCGCCTACGAGCAGTACTTC.

This clonotype was seen once. The chain uses TRBV19 and TRBJ1-1; TRBD1 might be the D (6 bases). In germline, CDR1 is LNHDA, CDR2 SQIVND (reference sequence). The ends were cut back, 7 bases at V and 1 base at J, with 13 bases in the middle. The CDR3 loop spans 14 amino acids. The CDR3 here is CASTLGGANTEAFF. CDR3 coding DNA: TGTGCCAGTACCTTGGGGGGGGCGAACACTGAAGCTTTCTTT.